This TCR beta chain was sequenced during a study of T cells after somatic rescue of genetic block. With V trimmed by 7 bases and J by 2 bases, 4 bases remained unmatched. The CDR3 is made up of 13 amino acids. Germline V CDR1 and CDR2: MNHNS, SASEGT. Assay used: immunoSEQ multiplex PCR; TCRdb lists only in-frame clones, some missing. The sample yields roughly 110,000 clones, 75% to 95% seen once. This TCR was recovered from a young woman. The V and J genes are TRBV6-1 and TRBJ1-2, with TRBD1 identical over 7 bases. The sample was peripheral blood mononuclear cells (PBMCs). DNA of the CDR3: TGTGCCAGCAACCCGACAGGGAACTATGGCTACACCTTC. Encoded protein: CASNPTGNYGYTF.